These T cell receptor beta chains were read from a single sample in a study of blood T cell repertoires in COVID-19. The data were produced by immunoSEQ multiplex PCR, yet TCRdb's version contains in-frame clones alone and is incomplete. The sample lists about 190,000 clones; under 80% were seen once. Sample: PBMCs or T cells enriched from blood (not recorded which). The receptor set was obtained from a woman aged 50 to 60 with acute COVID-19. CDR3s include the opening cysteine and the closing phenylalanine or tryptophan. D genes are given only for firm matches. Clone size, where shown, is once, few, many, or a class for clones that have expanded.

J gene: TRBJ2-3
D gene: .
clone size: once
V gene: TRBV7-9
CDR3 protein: CASSLMGPQDTQYF
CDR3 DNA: TGTGCCAGCAGCTTAATGGGGCCACAGGATACGCAGTATTTT

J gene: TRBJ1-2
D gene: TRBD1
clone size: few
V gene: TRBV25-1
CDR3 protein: CASSDQRGDRAGYGYTF
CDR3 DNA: TGTGCCAGCAGTGACCAACGGGGGGACAGGGCTGGCTATGGCTACACCTTC

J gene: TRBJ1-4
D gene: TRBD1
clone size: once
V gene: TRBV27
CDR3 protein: CASWSGGAGEKLFF
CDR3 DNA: TGTGCCAGCTGGTCAGGGGGCGCCGGCGAAAAACTGTTTTTT

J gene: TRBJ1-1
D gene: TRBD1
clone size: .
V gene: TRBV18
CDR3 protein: CASSPLDRGFTEAFF
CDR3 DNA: TGTGCCAGCTCACCACTAGACAGGGGATTCACTGAAGCTTTCTTT

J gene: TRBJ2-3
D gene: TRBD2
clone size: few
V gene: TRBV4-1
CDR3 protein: CASSQDGLQTSRDTQYF
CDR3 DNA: TGCGCCAGCAGCCAAGATGGGCTTCAGACTAGCCGTGATACGCAGTATTTT

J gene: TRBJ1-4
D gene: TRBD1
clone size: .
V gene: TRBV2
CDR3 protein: CASRQRQGNNEKLFF
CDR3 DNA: TGTGCCAGCAGGCAAAGACAGGGAAATAATGAAAAACTGTTTTTT

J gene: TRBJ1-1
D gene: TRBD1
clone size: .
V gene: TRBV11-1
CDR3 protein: CASSLGTTGAGEAFF
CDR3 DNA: TGTGCCAGCAGCTTAGGAACTACAGGGGCAGGAGAAGCTTTCTTT

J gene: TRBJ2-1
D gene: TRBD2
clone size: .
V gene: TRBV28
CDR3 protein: CASRTRTSGRYNEQFF
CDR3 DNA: TGTGCCAGCAGAACCAGGACTAGCGGGAGATACAATGAGCAGTTCTTC

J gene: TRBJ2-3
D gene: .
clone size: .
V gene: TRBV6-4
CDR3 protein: CASSPVRGAKDTQYF
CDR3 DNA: TGTGCCAGCAGTCCGGTACGGGGGGCTAAAGATACGCAGTATTTT

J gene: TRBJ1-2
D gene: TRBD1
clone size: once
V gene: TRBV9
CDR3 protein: CASSVEQGANYGYTF
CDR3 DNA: TGTGCCAGCAGCGTAGAGCAGGGGGCGAACTATGGCTACACCTTC

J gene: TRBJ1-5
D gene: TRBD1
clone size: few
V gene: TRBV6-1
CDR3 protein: CASSERAGQGDQPQHF
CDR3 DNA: TGTGCCAGCAGTGAAAGAGCGGGACAGGGGGACCAGCCCCAGCATTTT

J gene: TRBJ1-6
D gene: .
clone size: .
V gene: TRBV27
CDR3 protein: CASTRGSGGDSPLHF
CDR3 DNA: TGTGCCAGCACTCGAGGCAGCGGGGGGGATTCACCCCTCCACTTT

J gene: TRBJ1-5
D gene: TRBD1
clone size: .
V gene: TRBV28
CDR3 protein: CASRSGQGKQPQHF
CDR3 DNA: TGTGCCAGCAGGTCGGGACAGGGGAAACAGCCCCAGCATTTT

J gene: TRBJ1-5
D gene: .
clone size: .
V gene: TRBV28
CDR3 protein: CASSFHRGSNQPQHF
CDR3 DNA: TGTGCCAGCAGTTTTCATAGGGGTAGCAATCAGCCCCAGCATTTT

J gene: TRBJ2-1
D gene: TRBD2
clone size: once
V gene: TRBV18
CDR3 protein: CASSPLAGMRDEQFF
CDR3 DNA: TGTGCCAGCTCCCCTTTAGCGGGGATGCGTGATGAGCAGTTCTTC

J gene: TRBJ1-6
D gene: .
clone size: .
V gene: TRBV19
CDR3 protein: CATRHLVIDDSPLHF
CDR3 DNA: TGTGCCACAAGACACTTGGTGATCGATGATTCACCCCTCCACTTT

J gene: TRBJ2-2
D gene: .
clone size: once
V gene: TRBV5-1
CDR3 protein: CASSLALDPGELFF
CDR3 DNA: TGCGCCAGCAGCTTGGCCCTAGACCCCGGGGAGCTGTTTTTT

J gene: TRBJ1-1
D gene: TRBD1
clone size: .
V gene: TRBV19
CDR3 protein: CASSLTGQGSAEAFF
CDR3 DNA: TGTGCCAGTAGTTTAACCGGACAGGGATCGGCGGAAGCTTTCTTT

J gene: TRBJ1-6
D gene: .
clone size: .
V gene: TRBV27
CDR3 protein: CASSSAYAGVNSPLHF
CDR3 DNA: TGTGCCAGCAGTTCGGCGTACGCAGGGGTCAATTCACCCCTCCACTTT

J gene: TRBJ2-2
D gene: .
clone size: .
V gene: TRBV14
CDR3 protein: CASSLQVTGELFF
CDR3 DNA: TGTGCCAGCAGCCTACAAGTCACCGGGGAGCTGTTTTTT

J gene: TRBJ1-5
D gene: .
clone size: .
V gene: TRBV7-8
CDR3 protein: CASRRTSGNSNQPQHF
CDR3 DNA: TGTGCCAGCAGACGAACTAGCGGAAATAGCAATCAGCCCCAGCATTTT

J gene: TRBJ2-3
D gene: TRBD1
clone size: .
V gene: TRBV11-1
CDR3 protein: CASSLNRGGPDTQYF
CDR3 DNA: TGTGCCAGCAGCTTGAACAGGGGCGGACCAGATACGCAGTATTTT

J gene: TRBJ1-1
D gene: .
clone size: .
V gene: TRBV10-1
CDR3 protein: CATQAGENTEAFF
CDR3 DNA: TGCGCCACCCAGGCGGGGGAGAACACTGAAGCTTTCTTT

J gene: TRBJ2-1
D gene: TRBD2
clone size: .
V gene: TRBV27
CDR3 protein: CASSLSRGLARDEQFF
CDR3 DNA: TGTGCCAGCAGTTTATCCCGGGGACTAGCAAGGGATGAGCAGTTCTTC

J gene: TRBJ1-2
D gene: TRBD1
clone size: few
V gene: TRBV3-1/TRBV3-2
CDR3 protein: CASSQPLSGQGLGYTF
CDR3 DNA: TGTGCCAGCAGCCAACCTCTTTCCGGACAGGGGCTGGGCTACACCTTC

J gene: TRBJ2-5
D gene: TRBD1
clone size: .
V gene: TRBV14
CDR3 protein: CASSQAGQGYETQYF
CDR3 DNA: TGTGCCAGCAGCCAAGCGGGACAGGGGTACGAGACCCAGTACTTC

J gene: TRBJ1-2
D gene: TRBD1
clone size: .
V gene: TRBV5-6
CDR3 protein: CASSLIGGQGAGFGGYTF
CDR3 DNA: TGTGCCAGCAGCTTGATTGGGGGACAGGGGGCAGGCTTCGGCGGCTACACCTTC

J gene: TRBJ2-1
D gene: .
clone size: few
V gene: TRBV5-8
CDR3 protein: CASTIRSPGHRAYNEQFF
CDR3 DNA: TGTGCCAGCACCATCCGGTCCCCGGGACATCGGGCCTACAATGAGCAGTTCTTC

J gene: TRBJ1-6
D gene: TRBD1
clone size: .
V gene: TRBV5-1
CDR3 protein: CASSLGQGIVDSPLHF
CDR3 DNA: TGCGCCAGCAGCTTGGGACAGGGCATCGTGGATTCACCCCTCCACTTT

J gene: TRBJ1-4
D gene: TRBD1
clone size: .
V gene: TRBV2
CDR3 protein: CASSEVIGTGESTHEKLFF
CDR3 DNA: TGTGCCAGCAGTGAAGTTATTGGGACAGGGGAAAGTACGCATGAAAAACTGTTTTTT

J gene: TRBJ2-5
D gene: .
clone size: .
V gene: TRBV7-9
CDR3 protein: CASSLIVGETQYF
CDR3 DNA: TGTGCCAGCAGCTTAATAGTCGGGGAGACCCAGTACTTC

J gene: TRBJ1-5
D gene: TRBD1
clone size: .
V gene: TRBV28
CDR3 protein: CASSLASTGAPNQPQHF
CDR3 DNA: TGTGCCAGCAGTTTGGCCTCGACAGGGGCGCCCAATCAGCCCCAGCATTTT

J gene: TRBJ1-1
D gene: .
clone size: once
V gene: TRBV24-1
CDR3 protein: CATRASTGLNTEAFF
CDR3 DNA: TGTGCCACCAGAGCCTCGACGGGATTGAACACTGAAGCTTTCTTT

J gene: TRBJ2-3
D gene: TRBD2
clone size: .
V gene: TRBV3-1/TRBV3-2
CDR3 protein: CASSLQRGPRTDTQYF
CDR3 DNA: TGTGCCAGCAGCCTCCAGCGGGGGCCCCGCACAGATACGCAGTATTTT

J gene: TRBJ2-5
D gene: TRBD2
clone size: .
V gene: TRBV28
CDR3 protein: CASSPSGGGETQYF
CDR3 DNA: TGTGCCAGCAGTCCCTCGGGGGGAGGGGAGACCCAGTACTTC

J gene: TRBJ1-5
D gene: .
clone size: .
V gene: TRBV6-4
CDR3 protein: CASSSSGGEGQPQHF
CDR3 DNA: TGTGCCAGCAGTTCCTCGGGAGGGGAGGGTCAGCCCCAGCATTTT

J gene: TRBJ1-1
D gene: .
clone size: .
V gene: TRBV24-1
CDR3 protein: CATSDFPNTEAFF
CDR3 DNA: TGTGCCACCAGTGATTTTCCAAACACTGAAGCTTTCTTT

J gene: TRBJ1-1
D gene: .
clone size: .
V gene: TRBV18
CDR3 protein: CASSPPGGPEAFF
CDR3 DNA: TGTGCCAGCTCACCACCGGGAGGGCCTGAAGCTTTCTTT

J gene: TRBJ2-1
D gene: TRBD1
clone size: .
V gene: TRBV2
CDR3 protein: CASSFQGVNEQFF
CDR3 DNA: TGTGCCAGCAGTTTCCAGGGGGTTAATGAGCAGTTCTTC

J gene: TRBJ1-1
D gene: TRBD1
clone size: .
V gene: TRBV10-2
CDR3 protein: CASSEETGGLNTEAFF
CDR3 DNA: TGCGCCAGCAGTGAGGAGACAGGGGGCCTGAACACTGAAGCTTTCTTT

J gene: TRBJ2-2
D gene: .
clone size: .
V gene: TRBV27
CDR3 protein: CASSAAPATANTGELFF
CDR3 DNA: TGTGCCAGCAGCGCAGCTCCTGCGACAGCGAACACCGGGGAGCTGTTTTTT

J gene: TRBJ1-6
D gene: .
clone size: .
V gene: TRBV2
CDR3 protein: CASTSSYNSPLHF
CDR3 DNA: TGTGCCAGCACATCATCCTATAATTCACCCCTCCACTTT

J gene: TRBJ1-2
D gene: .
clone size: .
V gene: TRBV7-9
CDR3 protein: CASSLAGGYGYTF
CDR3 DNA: TGTGCCAGCAGCTTAGCGGGGGGCTATGGCTACACCTTC

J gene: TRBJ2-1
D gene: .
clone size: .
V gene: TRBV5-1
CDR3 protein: CASSSASRIGEQFF
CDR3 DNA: TGCGCCAGCAGTTCGGCTAGTAGAATTGGTGAGCAGTTCTTC

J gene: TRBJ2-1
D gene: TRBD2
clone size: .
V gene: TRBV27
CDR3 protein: CASSFTSSGGDEQFF
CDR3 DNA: TGTGCCAGCAGTTTTACGTCTAGCGGGGGCGATGAGCAGTTCTTC

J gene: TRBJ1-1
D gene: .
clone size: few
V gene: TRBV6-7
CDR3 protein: CASDGGGTEAFF
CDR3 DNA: TGTGCCAGCGACGGGGGGGGCACTGAAGCTTTCTTT

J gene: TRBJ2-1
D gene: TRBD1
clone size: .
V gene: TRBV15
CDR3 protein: CATSGGQGRNEQFF
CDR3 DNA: TGTGCCACCAGCGGGGGACAGGGTAGGAATGAGCAGTTCTTC

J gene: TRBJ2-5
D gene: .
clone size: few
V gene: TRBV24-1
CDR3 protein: CATSDRRETQYF
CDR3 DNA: TGTGCCACCAGTGATCGGAGGGAGACCCAGTACTTC

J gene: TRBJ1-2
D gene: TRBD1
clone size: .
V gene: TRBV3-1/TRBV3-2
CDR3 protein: CASSQRPGTGLYGYTF
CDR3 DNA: TGTGCCAGCAGCCAAAGGCCCGGGACAGGGTTATATGGCTACACCTTC

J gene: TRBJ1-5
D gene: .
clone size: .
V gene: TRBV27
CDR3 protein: CASSVDSWKPQHF
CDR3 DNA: TGTGCCAGCAGTGTGGACAGCTGGAAGCCCCAGCATTTT

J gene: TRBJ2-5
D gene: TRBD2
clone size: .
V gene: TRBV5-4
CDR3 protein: CASSAPGGVEETQYF
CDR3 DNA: TGTGCCAGCAGCGCACCGGGGGGGGTTGAGGAGACCCAGTACTTC

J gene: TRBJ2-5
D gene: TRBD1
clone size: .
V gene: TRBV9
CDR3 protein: CASSVLGQGDQETQYF
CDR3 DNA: TGTGCCAGCAGCGTATTAGGACAGGGGGATCAAGAGACCCAGTACTTC

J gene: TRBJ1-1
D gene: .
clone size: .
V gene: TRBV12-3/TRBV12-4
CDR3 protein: CASSLTPETEAFF
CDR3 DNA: TGTGCCAGCAGTTTAACTCCCGAGACTGAAGCTTTCTTT

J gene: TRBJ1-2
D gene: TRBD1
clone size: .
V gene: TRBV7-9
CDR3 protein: CAISVGQGYGYTF
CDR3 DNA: TGTGCCATCTCGGTTGGACAGGGCTATGGCTACACCTTC

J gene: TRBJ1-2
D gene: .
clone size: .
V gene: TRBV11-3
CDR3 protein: CASSLESRRPAGYGYTF
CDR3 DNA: TGTGCCAGCAGCTTAGAATCTCGGAGGCCGGCGGGATATGGCTACACCTTC

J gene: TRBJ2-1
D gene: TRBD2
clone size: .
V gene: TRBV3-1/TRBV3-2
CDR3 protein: CASSHQIAGGLYNEQFF
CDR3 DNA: TGTGCCAGCAGCCACCAAATCGCGGGGGGGCTCTACAATGAGCAGTTCTTC

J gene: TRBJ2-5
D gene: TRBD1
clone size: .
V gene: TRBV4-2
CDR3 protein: CASSTRQGEPTKETQYF
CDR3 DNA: TGTGCCAGCAGCACCCGACAGGGGGAGCCCACAAAAGAGACCCAGTACTTC